This T cell receptor (beta chain) was sequenced in a study of technical replicates of blood from a handful of donors. Here immunoSEQ multiplex PCR was the method, and the copy in TCRdb shows in-frame clones only, minus some. The sample shows tens of thousands of clones, around 90% of them seen only once. The CDR3 runs 14 residues. The V segment lost 2 bases and the J segment 3 bases; nucleotides outside the gene matches: 1. Germline V gives CDR1 MGHRA, CDR2 YSYEKL. Sequencing was done on a sample of PBMCs. The chain joins TRBV4-1 to TRBJ2-7; 10 bases fit TRBD2. This TCR came from a human donor in good health. Some clones in this sample may be carry-over from other donors' samples. The CDR3 DNA follows: TGCGCCAGCAGCCAATTAGCGGGAGGCTACGAGCAGTACTTC. Its protein product is CASSQLAGGYEQYF.